This entry concerns a single TCR beta chain. The sample is drawn from a study of cytomegalovirus exposure and HLA in healthy donors. A multiplex PCR was run with 60 Vbeta primers and 13 Jbeta primers. Assay: immunoSEQ multiplex PCR; the TCRdb copy retains only in-frame clones and omits some. The repertoire holds 100,000 to 150,000 clones, with more than 60% as singletons. Germline lookup yields CDR1 MNHNS and CDR2 SASEGT. This CDR3 has 14 amino acids. J was trimmed by 6 bases and V by 0 bases; bases with no gene match: 5. This clonotype was obtained from a man aged 18 to 29 in good health and CMV-seronegative. The chain links TRBV6-1 to TRBJ2-7, with 7 bases lining up with TRBD2. Sequencing was performed on PBMCs. CDR3 nucleotides: TGTGCCAGCAGTGAAGCGGGAGGGCTGGGCGAGCAGTACTTC. Translating gives CASSEAGGLGEQYF.